The rows below give T cell receptor beta chains drawn from one sample of a study of blood T cell repertoires in COVID-19. The data were produced by immunoSEQ multiplex PCR, yet TCRdb's version contains in-frame clones alone and is incomplete. The data contain under 90,000 clones, around 86% of them singletons. Sequenced: peripheral blood. Receptors originate from a woman aged 80 or older with active or convalescent COVID-19. Both conserved end residues are part of each CDR3. The D gene is left open where the match is weak. Rows give clone size only sometimes, using once, few, many, or a class for an expanded clone.

CDR3 protein,CDR3 DNA,D gene,J gene,V gene,clone size
CASSFDRDTEAFF,TGTGCCAGCAGCTTCGACAGGGACACTGAAGCTTTCTTT,TRBD1,TRBJ1-1,TRBV7-9,.
CASSTEGGRGDNQPQHF,TGTGCCAGCAGCACGGAAGGGGGCAGGGGCGACAATCAGCCCCAGCATTTT,TRBD1,TRBJ1-5,TRBV11-3,.
CASSLGDRTNQPQHF,TGTGCCAGCTCACTCGGGGACAGGACGAATCAGCCCCAGCATTTT,TRBD1,TRBJ1-5,TRBV18,.
CASSWTSGNNEQFF,TGCGCCAGCAGCTGGACTAGCGGGAACAATGAGCAGTTCTTC,TRBD2,TRBJ2-1,TRBV5-1,medium-sized
CASSPYLGQGVNNEQFF,TGTGCCAGCTCACCTTACCTGGGACAGGGGGTTAACAATGAGCAGTTCTTC,TRBD1,TRBJ2-1,TRBV18,.
CASSYPGTGIQPQHF,TGTGCCAGCAGTTACCCCGGGACAGGGATTCAGCCCCAGCATTTT,TRBD1,TRBJ1-5,TRBV6-6,.
CASSADTGYNEQFF,TGTGCCAGCAGCGCTGATACAGGGTACAATGAGCAGTTCTTC,.,TRBJ2-1,TRBV9,.
CASSTGEYGYTF,TGTGCCAGCAGTACAGGGGAGTATGGCTACACCTTC,TRBD1,TRBJ1-2,TRBV2,.
CASSLVTGGVDTEAFF,TGCGCCAGCAGCTTAGTTACAGGGGGCGTAGACACTGAAGCTTTCTTT,TRBD1,TRBJ1-1,TRBV5-1,.
CASSVGFNRGETQYF,TGTGCCAGCAGCGTAGGATTTAATCGGGGAGAGACCCAGTACTTC,.,TRBJ2-5,TRBV9,.
CASSFFSGHSEVNEQFF,TGTGCCAGCAGCTTTTTTTCTGGGCATTCGGAGGTCAATGAGCAGTTCTTC,.,TRBJ2-1,TRBV5-6,.
CASSLLPLGGNLETQYF,TGTGCCAGCAGCCTACTACCACTGGGGGGGAACCTAGAGACCCAGTACTTC,TRBD2,TRBJ2-5,TRBV7-2,.
CASSFLRDTEAFF,TGTGCCAGCAGCTTCCTTCGGGACACTGAAGCTTTCTTT,.,TRBJ1-1,TRBV5-6,.
CAISHTGTASGANVLTF,TGTGCCATCAGTCACACCGGGACAGCTTCTGGGGCCAACGTCCTGACTTTC,TRBD1,TRBJ2-6,TRBV10-3,.
CASSRTGFQGNTDTQYF,TGTGCCAGCAGCAGGACAGGGTTCCAAGGGAACACAGATACGCAGTATTTT,.,TRBJ2-3,TRBV21-1,.
CASSPQTGLPTASGANVLTF,TGTGCCAGCAGCCCCCAAACAGGGCTCCCCACCGCATCTGGGGCCAACGTCCTGACTTTC,.,TRBJ2-6,TRBV7-3,.
CASNGGGPGSPLHF,TGTGCCAGCAATGGCGGGGGCCCTGGGTCACCCCTCCACTTT,.,TRBJ1-6,TRBV2,many
CASSPGVSGRLTEQFF,TGTGCCAGCAGCCCAGGGGTTAGCGGGAGATTAACTGAGCAGTTCTTC,TRBD2,TRBJ2-1,TRBV7-2,.
CASSQGLHNTQYF,TGCGCCAGCAGCCAAGGATTACATAATACGCAGTATTTT,.,TRBJ2-3,TRBV4-3,.
CASSLGGRAVETQYF,TGTGCCAGCAGCTTAGGTGGGAGGGCCGTAGAGACCCAGTACTTC,TRBD2,TRBJ2-5,TRBV13,.
CAISETGDYGYTF,TGTGCCATCAGTGAGACAGGGGACTATGGCTACACCTTC,TRBD1,TRBJ1-2,TRBV10-3,.
CASSRTGYNEQYF,TGTGCCAGCAGCAGGACAGGGTATAACGAGCAGTACTTC,TRBD1,TRBJ2-7,TRBV27,.
CASSPQGAGEQYF,TGTGCCAGCAGTCCACAGGGGGCGGGCGAGCAGTACTTC,TRBD1,TRBJ2-7,TRBV7-2,.
CASNKAASGNNEQFF,TGTGCCAGCAATAAGGCGGCTAGCGGCAACAATGAGCAGTTCTTC,TRBD2,TRBJ2-1,TRBV28,.
CASSLDTSRGGGYTF,TGTGCCAGCAGCTTAGATACATCAAGGGGTGGTGGCTACACCTTC,.,TRBJ1-2,TRBV11-2,.
CASSDLAMETQYF,TGTGCCAGCAGCGACCTAGCTATGGAGACCCAGTACTTC,.,TRBJ2-5,TRBV9,.
CASSSNGREETQYF,TGTGCCAGCAGTTCGAATGGGCGGGAAGAGACCCAGTACTTC,.,TRBJ2-5,TRBV6-1,.
CASKLTGGLAKNIQYF,TGTGCCAGCAAGTTAACGGGGGGGTTGGCCAAAAACATTCAGTACTTC,TRBD2,TRBJ2-4,TRBV7-2,.
CASSLARGTQETQYF,TGTGCCAGCAGCTTGGCCCGGGGGACCCAAGAGACCCAGTACTTC,.,TRBJ2-5,TRBV7-9,.
CASSYGADLTYEQYF,TGTGCCAGCAGTTACGGGGCCGATCTTACCTACGAGCAGTACTTC,.,TRBJ2-7,TRBV6-5,.
CASSRGSGNEQFF,TGTGCCAGCAGCAGGGGGTCCGGGAATGAGCAGTTCTTC,.,TRBJ2-1,TRBV5-6,.
CASRPPGYGYTF,TGTGCCAGCAGACCCCCAGGCTATGGCTACACCTTC,.,TRBJ1-2,TRBV2,.
CASSLDPGTTNEKLFF,TGTGCCAGCAGCTTGGATCCGGGGACAACTAATGAAAAACTGTTTTTT,.,TRBJ1-4,TRBV5-4,.
CSVEGGTSAYNEQFF,TGCAGCGTTGAAGGGGGGACTAGCGCGTACAATGAGCAGTTCTTC,TRBD2,TRBJ2-1,TRBV29-1,.
CASDPGSPAENTEAFF,TGCGCCAGCGACCCCGGGAGCCCCGCCGAGAACACTGAAGCTTTCTTT,.,TRBJ1-1,TRBV5-1,.
CASSLIAGAEAFF,TGTGCCAGCAGTTTAATAGCCGGGGCTGAAGCTTTCTTT,.,TRBJ1-1,TRBV12-3/TRBV12-4,.
CASSQGASGRSTDTQYF,TGCGCCAGCAGCCAAGGGGCTAGCGGGAGATCAACAGATACGCAGTATTTT,TRBD2,TRBJ2-3,TRBV4-1,.
CASSERTSGGQDTQYF,TGTGCCAGCAGTGAGAGGACTAGCGGGGGTCAGGATACGCAGTATTTT,TRBD2,TRBJ2-3,TRBV2,few
CATSASQGQYNEQFF,TGTGCCACCAGCGCATCACAGGGACAGTACAATGAGCAGTTCTTC,TRBD1,TRBJ2-1,TRBV24-1,.
CASTMAARSGSPLHF,TGTGCCAGTACCATGGCGGCCAGGAGCGGTTCACCCCTCCACTTT,.,TRBJ1-6,TRBV19,.
CASSLETGGSSYNEQFF,TGCGCCAGCAGCCTTGAGACAGGGGGTAGTTCCTACAATGAGCAGTTCTTC,TRBD1,TRBJ2-1,TRBV4-1,.
CASSFSPLKPWGVGNTIYF,TGTGCCAGCAGTTTTTCACCCCTCAAACCGTGGGGGGTAGGAAACACCATATATTTT,.,TRBJ1-3,TRBV28,.
CAISEQPGTILAKNIQYF,TGTGCCATCAGTGAGCAGCCCGGGACTATTCTAGCCAAAAACATTCAGTACTTC,TRBD2,TRBJ2-4,TRBV10-3,.
CASSWSGETQYF,TGTGCCAGCAGTTGGTCAGGAGAGACCCAGTACTTC,.,TRBJ2-5,TRBV6-2/TRBV6-3,.
CATSDLEGQSNTEAFF,TGTGCCACCAGTGATTTGGAGGGCCAGTCGAACACTGAAGCTTTCTTT,.,TRBJ1-1,TRBV24-1,.